What follows are 31 T cell receptor beta chains derived from one specimen sequenced in a study of Graves' ophthalmopathy and Graves' hyperthyroidism. The study amplified TCR beta CDR3 regions using RNA transcripts. HTBI primers were used in a first-round RT-PCR, which preceded a second-round multiplex PCR. From the multiplex PCR reads, TCRdb called clonotypes with MiXCR, one entry per CDR3 protein. Among 150,000 to 200,000 distinct CDR3 sequences, just under 40% were seen once, and the ten largest hold 8% to 9%. The sample comprised peripheral blood. All receptors come from a man younger than 45 with Graves' ophthalmopathy.

The J gene is TRBJ1-1, the V gene TRBV20-1; D gene ambiguous. Germline loops: CDR1 DFQATT, CDR2 SNEGSKA (reference sequence). Deletions cut 1 base from V and 4 bases from J, with 10 bases between. CDR3 length equals 13 residues. CDR3 DNA: TGCAGTGCTAGAGTAGGGTCTGCCACTGAAGCTTTCTTT. It specifies CSARVGSATEAFF.

This clonotype was counted ten times or more. This rearrangement joins TRBV28 to TRBJ2-5; 7 bases map to TRBD2. Germline V lookup: CDR1 MDHEN, CDR2 SYDVKM. CDR3 size: 17 residues. The V and J ends lost 7 bases and 1 base, in that order; junction bases with no gene match: 15. CDR3 loop: CASIPAGTTPAQETQYF. The CDR3 region has the DNA TGTGCCAGCATCCCGGCAGGGACTACCCCCGCCCAAGAGACCCAGTACTTC.

This clonotype was observed a single time. V gene TRBV10-3 combines with J gene TRBJ1-1; no reliable D call. The CDR3 totals 12 residues. Germline assignment: CDR1 ENHRY and CDR2 SYGVKD. V was clipped by 7 bases and J by 7 bases, with 13 bases between them. The CDR3 loop is CAITSDEREAFF. The CDR3 bases are TGTGCCATCACCTCGGACGAGCGTGAAGCTTTCTTT.

The V call is TRBV27, the J call TRBJ2-7; the match to TRBD2 covers 7 bases. The length of the CDR3 is 14 residues. CDR1 MNHEY and CDR2 SMNVEV come from the germline V gene (reference sequence). After removal of 5 bases from V and 4 bases from J, the junction contained 8 bases not matched to a gene. CDR3 loop: CASSPRQGGYEQYF. CDR3 nucleotide sequence: TGTGCCAGCAGTCCTCGTCAGGGAGGGTACGAGCAGTACTTC.

V usage is TRBV11-2 and J usage is TRBJ1-6, with D possibly matching TRBD1 (6 bases). Germline CDR1 is SGHAT and CDR2 is FQNNGV. This CDR3 is 15 amino acids long. V was trimmed by 3 bases and J by 7 bases, leaving 13 bases between them. CDR3 nucleotides: TGTGCCAGCAGCTTTACCCGGGACATAAATTCACCCCTCCACTTT. It specifies CASSFTRDINSPLHF.

The chain uses TRBV6-2 or TRBV6-3 and TRBJ1-1; D unresolved. This CDR3 has 13 residues. Trimming left V 7 bases short and J 1 base short, with 10 bases between. The germline CDR1 and CDR2 sequences are MNHEY and SVGEGT. CDR3 residues: CASKGQRNTEAFF. CDR3 DNA: TGTGCCAGCAAGGGCCAGAGGAACACTGAAGCTTTCTTT.

This clonotype was detected ten times or more. The chain recombines TRBV7-2 with TRBJ2-7; the D is unclear. Germline CDR1 is SGHTA and CDR2 is FQGNSA. V dropped 3 bases and J dropped 4 bases, with 10 bases sitting between them. The CDR3 contains 13 residues. The CDR3 here is CASSFLWGYEQYF. The CDR3 region has the DNA TGTGCCAGCAGCTTCCTCTGGGGATACGAGCAGTACTTC.

The chain has TRBV4-1 and TRBJ1-1; TRBD1 is a possible D gene (5 bases). The CDR3 has 15 residues. CDR1 is MGHRA, CDR2 YSYEKL, per germline. V gave up 1 base and J gave up 4 bases, with 13 bases separating them. The CDR3 nucleotides read TGCGCCAGCAGCCAAGTTTCCCGGGGGGGCACTGAAGCTTTCTTT. Its protein is CASSQVSRGGTEAFF.

There are many counts of this clonotype. The rearrangement joins TRBV28 to TRBJ2-7, with 8 bases identical to TRBD1. V lost 3 bases to trimming and J lost 6 bases; unmatched junction nucleotides: 7. This CDR3 comprises 14 residues. Germline assignment: CDR1 MDHEN and CDR2 SYDVKM. CDR3 coding DNA: TGTGCCAGCAGTTTCCCTGAGGACAGGGCCGAGCAGTACTTC. Amino acid sequence: CASSFPEDRAEQYF.

This clonotype was detected many times. This rearrangement joins TRBV10-3 to TRBJ1-1; D is unclear. The V and J ends lost 3 bases and 1 base respectively, with 15 bases between them. The germline V gene has CDR1 ENHRY and CDR2 SYGVKD. This CDR3 is built from 16 residues. CDR3 amino acids: CAISEGSQVGNTEAFF. The CDR3 bases are TGTGCCATCAGTGAAGGGAGCCAGGTCGGGAACACTGAAGCTTTCTTT.

This chain joins TRBV9 and TRBJ2-7; D possibly corresponds to TRBD2 (5 bases). V lost 5 bases and J 2 bases, leaving 11 bases between the germline ends. This CDR3 has 13 residues. Germline V CDR1 and CDR2: SGDLS, YYNGEE. CDR3 sequence (DNA): TGTGCCAGCAGTTTAGTGGAGGCCTACGAGCAGTACTTC. Translation: CASSLVEAYEQYF.

The chain combines TRBV27 with TRBJ2-7; TRBD2 matches 9 bases. Trimming took 4 bases from V and 3 from J; bases not matched to a gene: 1. Germline CDR1 reads MNHEY; CDR2 reads SMNVEV (reference sequence). The CDR3 loop spans 13 amino acids. The DNA of the CDR3 is TGTGCCAGCAGTTGGACTAGCGACTACGAGCAGTACTTC. Protein product: CASSWTSDYEQYF.

The DNA for the CDR3 is TGTGCCAGCAGCTTACACGGGGCTGTAAAGACCTACGAGCAGTACTTC. It is translated as CASSLHGAVKTYEQYF. This chain links TRBV11-2 with TRBJ2-7; the D call may be TRBD1 or TRBD2 (5 bases each). The length of the CDR3 is 16 residues. The V end lost 2 bases, the J end lost 2 bases, and 16 bases lay between the germline ends. Germline-derived CDR1 and CDR2 are SGHAT and FQNNGV.

This clonotype was counted at least ten times. CDR3 nucleotide sequence: TGTGCCTGGAGTGTACGGTTTATTCCACCCCTCCACTTT. It specifies CAWSVRFIPPLHF. The chain employs TRBV30 and TRBJ1-6; D not certain. V was pared by 0 bases and J by 11 bases, with 11 bases between. Germline CDR1 is GTSNPN and CDR2 is SVGIG (reference sequence). The CDR3 runs to 13 residues.

In regard to this clonotype: Germline is not matched at one junction end, which may reflect a read error. The chain employs TRBV12-3 or TRBV12-4 and TRBJ1-1, with D possibly being TRBD1 (6 bases). This CDR3 contains 14 residues. The DNA of the CDR3 is TGTGCCAGCACCTTGGGGGGCGAGGCATCACGAGCTTTGTTT. Its protein product is CASTLGGEASRALF.

This clonotype was counted ten times or more. The chain employs TRBV6-5 and TRBJ1-1; 7 nucleotides agree with TRBD1. Trimming at V came to 5 bases and at J to 7 bases, leaving 4 bases not matched to a gene. Germline CDR1 and CDR2: MNHEY and SVGAGI. The CDR3 is 12 residues long. The CDR3 DNA follows: TGTGCCAGCAGTCTAACAGGGGTTGAAGCTTTCTTT. Residues: CASSLTGVEAFF.

The genes are TRBV7-8 and TRBJ2-5, with 13 bases fitting TRBD2. After removal of 1 base from V and 9 bases from J, the junction contained 8 bases not matched to a gene. This CDR3 comprises 16 residues. From germline, CDR1 is SGHVS and CDR2 FQNEAQ. The CDR3 spells CASSLGTSGGPRAQYF. CDR3 DNA sequence: TGTGCCAGCAGCTTAGGGACTAGCGGGGGCCCACGAGCCCAGTACTTC.

This chain joins TRBV7-9 and TRBJ2-7; 9 positions match TRBD1. The germline V gene has CDR1 SEHNR and CDR2 FQNEAQ (reference sequence). This CDR3 comprises 15 residues. V trimming: 5 bases; J trimming: 7 bases; junction bases outside the gene matches: 12. CDR3 residues: CASSPPGTGSGEQYF. The CDR3 DNA sequence: TGTGCCAGCAGCCCTCCCGGGACAGGGTCTGGGGAGCAGTACTTC.

Ten or more counts support this clonotype. This chain connects TRBV29-1 to TRBJ1-1; no definite D call. The CDR3 length is 12 residues. Germline lookup yields CDR1 SQVTM and CDR2 ANQGSEA. Trimming took 2 bases from V and 0 from J, leaving 4 bases between them. CDR3 nucleotide sequence: TGCAGCGTTGAACAGGTGAACACTGAAGCTTTCTTT. This encodes CSVEQVNTEAFF.

This clonotype was detected many times. The J gene is TRBJ2-2, the V gene TRBV10-3; D is unresolved. The CDR3 loop spans 14 amino acids. V was pared by 7 bases and J by 2 bases, with 11 bases between. Germline lookup yields CDR1 ENHRY and CDR2 SYGVKD. The CDR3 here is CAITQDGNTGELFF. CDR3 DNA: TGTGCCATCACCCAGGACGGCAACACCGGGGAGCTGTTTTTT.

This clonotype was found many times. The chain recombines TRBV5-1 with TRBJ1-1; 9 bases map to TRBD1. Trimming at V came to 4 bases and at J to 5 bases, leaving 9 bases not matched to a gene. Looked up from germline, CDR1 is SGHRS and CDR2 is YFSETQ. The CDR3 is 15 residues long. CDR3 coding DNA: TGCGCCAGCAGCCCTGCCGGGACAGGGAAGACTGAAGCTTTCTTT. Amino acids: CASSPAGTGKTEAFF.

This clonotype was recorded at least ten times. V usage is TRBV12-3 or TRBV12-4 and J usage is TRBJ2-7; D unresolved. The CDR3 runs to 12 residues. Trimming shortened V by 3 bases and J by 4 bases, and 7 bases separated the two germline ends. This chain's CDR3 is CASSFLGYEQYF. The CDR3 DNA follows: TGTGCCAGCAGTTTTTTGGGGTACGAGCAGTACTTC.

This clonotype was recorded many times. The chain recombines TRBV11-2 with TRBJ2-6; D is possibly TRBD1 (5 bases). CDR1 is SGHAT, CDR2 FQNNGV, per germline. The CDR3 is 16 residues long. The V end was cut by 5 bases, the J end by 0 bases, with 11 bases between. The DNA for the CDR3 is TGTGCCAGCAGCCCAGACAGTGCCTCTGGGGCCAACGTCCTGACTTTC. It translates to CASSPDSASGANVLTF. The full variable domain, with the rest looked up from reference TRBV11-2 and TRBJ2-6, is EAGVAQSPRYKIIEKRQSVAFWCNPISGHATLYWYQQILGQGPKLLIQFQNNGVVDDSQLPKDRFSAERLKGVDSTLKIQPAKLEDSAVYLCASSPDSASGANVLTFGAGSRLTVL.

This clonotype was seen repeatedly, ten times or more. The chain uses TRBV7-2 and TRBJ1-1; possible D gene TRBD1, 5 bases. Trimming took 5 bases from V and 1 from J, leaving 11 bases between them. Germline assignment: CDR1 SGHTA and CDR2 FQGNSA. This CDR3 has 14 amino acids. CDR3 region: CASSPIGGNTEAFF. The DNA of the CDR3 is TGTGCCAGCAGCCCAATCGGGGGGAACACTGAAGCTTTCTTT.

This clonotype occurred many times. The chain joins TRBV6-5 to TRBJ1-5, with TRBD1 identical over 7 bases. This CDR3 has 15 residues. CDR1 MNHEY and CDR2 SVGAGI come from the germline V gene. The trim removed 6 bases at V and 1 base at J, leaving 6 bases unmatched. The CDR3, as DNA: TGTGCCAGCAGCCCGGGACAGCGGAGCAATCAGCCCCAGCATTTT. This gives the protein CASSPGQRSNQPQHF.

The chain couples TRBV2 to TRBJ2-7; possible D gene TRBD1, 6 bases. CDR3 length: 13 residues. V lost 7 bases to trimming and J lost 5 bases, with 15 bases between them. The V gene's germline CDR1 is SNHLY and CDR2 FYNNEI. The CDR3 DNA sequence: TGTGCCAGCACACCACAGGGAAAAGACGAGCAGTACTTC. Encoded protein: CASTPQGKDEQYF. The full variable domain, its missing parts supplied by reference TRBV2 and TRBJ2-7, is EPEVTQTPSHQVTQMGQEVILRCVPISNHLYFYWYRQILGQKVEFLVSFYNNEISEKSEIFDDQFSVERPDGSNFTLKIRSTKLEDSAMYFCASTPQGKDEQYFGPGTRLTVT.

The chain uses TRBV20-1 and TRBJ2-7, with TRBD2 identical over 12 bases. Germline V gene data show CDR1 as DFQATT and CDR2 as SNEGSKA (reference sequence). Unmatched junction bases numbered 6, after V lost 5 bases and J lost 1 base. The CDR3 spans 15 residues. CDR3 coding DNA: TGCAGTGCTGCAACCGGGACTAGCGGGTCCTACGAGCAGTACTTC. Protein product: CSAATGTSGSYEQYF.

This sequence joins TRBV20-1 and TRBJ2-2; TRBD2 matches 9 bases. The CDR3 spans 15 residues. V lost 1 base, J lost 4 bases, and 4 bases stayed unmatched. Germline loops: CDR1 DFQATT, CDR2 SNEGSKA (reference sequence). The CDR3, as DNA: TGCAGTGCTAGAGGGCTAGCGGGAACCACCGGGGAGCTGTTTTTT. Residues: CSARGLAGTTGELFF.

This clonotype was counted at least ten times. This chain joins TRBV28 and TRBJ2-5; D unclear. V lost 1 base to trimming and J lost 7 bases, with 4 bases between them. The germline CDR1 and CDR2 sequences are MDHEN and SYDVKM. The length of the CDR3 is 11 residues. The DNA for the CDR3 is TGTGCCAGCAGTTTATATGGGACCCAGTACTTC. This codes for CASSLYGTQYF.

J is TRBJ2-2 and V is TRBV12-3 or TRBV12-4; D gene uncertain. The CDR3 totals 13 residues. V was clipped by 7 bases and J by 8 bases, with 14 bases between them. The CDR3 coding sequence is TGTGCCAGCACCCACCGAGAGTCTGGGGAGCTGTTTTTT. It is translated as CASTHRESGELFF.

Many counts were recorded for this clonotype. This rearrangement joins TRBV12-3 or TRBV12-4 to TRBJ2-5; maybe TRBD2 (7 bases). The CDR3 length is 16 residues. Trimming removed 1 base at V and 2 bases at J, with 14 bases between. The CDR3 protein is CASSLGGGAGQETQYF. CDR3 DNA sequence: TGTGCCAGCAGTTTAGGGGGGGGGGCAGGACAAGAGACCCAGTACTTC.